This TCR beta chain stems from a study of blood T cells in healthy people across ages. Together with a sample-barcoded 5' primer, a J-beta primer mix was included in a second PCR lasting roughly 7 to 11 cycles. In TCRdb, the 5' RACE reads were re-called with MiXCR into one record per CDR3 protein. The data show roughly 500,000 distinct CDR3 sequences, around 24% seen once. This clonotype has just a few counts. The antigen is undetermined. This CDR3 has 14 residues. The V gene lost 4 bases and the J gene lost 1 base, with 12 bases spanning the gap. Germline CDR1 is DFQATT and CDR2 is SNEGSKA (reference sequence). Points from the study as a whole: The diversity estimates, figures obtained from one million T cells, were considered underestimates.

This sample also belongs to another study, concerning T cells of mothers and their children.

This sequence joins TRBV20-1 and TRBJ2-3, with a tentative D call TRBD1 (6 bases). The TCR sequence derives from a boy aged 5-17 years in good health. Sequencing was carried out using blood. The CDR3 sequence is CSANLRTGTDTQYF. In DNA, the CDR3 is TGCAGTGCTAACCTCAGGACAGGCACAGATACGCAGTATTTT.